These 2 T cell receptor beta chains came from one sample sequenced in a study of HIV-infected patients and healthy controls. 450 to 600 ng RNA was reverse transcribed with alpha and beta constant-region primers. Alpha and beta chain libraries were made separately by chain-specific third strand synthesis with multiplexing indices. One entry per CDR3 protein results from TCRdb running MiXCR on the 5' RACE reads. The sample holds 12,000 or so distinct CDR3 sequences; under 6.5% are singletons and the top ten take 3% to 4.5%. All unsorted peripheral T cells were captured because whole blood was used without fractionation. The specimen was blood. These receptors were taken from an adult in good health.

This clonotype was seen many times. The chain employs TRBV6-1 and TRBJ2-7; TRBD2 aligns across 8 bases. Germline V lookup: CDR1 MNHNS, CDR2 SASEGT. With 6 bases clipped from V and 6 bases from J, the junction kept 7 bases outside the gene matches. This CDR3 comprises 13 residues. Here the CDR3 reads CASRLAAFLEQYF. The CDR3 nucleotides are TGTGCCAGCAGACTAGCGGCTTTCCTCGAGCAGTACTTC.

In its sample, this clonotype ranks as medium-sized (0.01 to 0.1%). Here the CDR3 DNA reads TGTGCCAGCAGCGTAGGGGATGTAGCGGGGGGGTTTTACTCCTACAATGAGCAGTTCTTC. Its translation is CASSVGDVAGGFYSYNEQFF. The chain links TRBV9 to TRBJ2-1; 11 positions agree with TRBD2. The germline gives CDR1 SGDLS, CDR2 YYNGEE. The CDR3 is made up of 20 amino acids. V trimming: 0 bases; J trimming: 0 bases; junction bases outside the gene matches: 11.